This paragraph covers one TCR beta chain sequence. Its target is unknown. This sample stems from a study of PD-1 blockade in classical Hodgkin lymphoma. Study background: Administration of nivolumab to patients was at 3 mg/kg intravenously every 2 weeks.

Regarding time point: cycle 4 day 1 (C4D1), after six to seven weeks of nivolumab. Relapse was seen in all patients after autologous stem cell transplantation, and brentuximab vedotin exposure was variable. Germline CDR1 is LNHDA and CDR2 is SQIVND (reference sequence). This CDR3 is 14 amino acids long. Trimming took 3 bases from V and 4 from J; bases not matched to a gene: 2. General study findings and limits: Patients starting nivolumab under 1 year after ASCT were excluded. In CD4+ cells, TCR diversity went up significantly by C4D1, but in CD8+ cells it did not. What caused the repertoire differences, perhaps disease activity or prior therapy, remains undefined.

Sequenced by immunoSEQ multiplex PCR; TCRdb stores in-frame clones only, minus some. The data hold tens of thousands of clones, with roughly 78% observed a single time. Source: peripheral blood mononuclear cells (PBMCs), taken before the fourth cycle of nivolumab. The sequence came from a human donor with classical Hodgkin lymphoma. The chain links TRBV19 to TRBJ2-7; TRBD2 aligns across 11 bases. CDR3 DNA sequence: TGTGCCAGTAGTATCGGGACTAGCGGATACGAGCAGTACTTC. It encodes CASSIGTSGYEQYF.